These 26 T cell receptor beta chains were all obtained from the same sample, sequenced in a study of CD8 T cells in Susac syndrome. Reverse transcription of about 0.5 to 1 ug RNA was carried out with random hexamers. TCRdb independently ran MiXCR on the immunoSEQ multiplex PCR reads; one entry per CDR3 protein. The data contain about 140,000 distinct CDR3 sequences, around 96% of them singletons. The sequencing input was CD4+ T cells from PBMCs. The receptors derive from a human donor with multiple sclerosis.

This chain links TRBV28 with TRBJ1-6; D unclear. Germline CDR1 MDHEN, CDR2 SYDVKM. Trimming took off 1 base at V and 3 bases at J, with 10 bases between the two ends. The CDR3 has 16 amino acids. The CDR3 region has the DNA TGTGCCAGCAGTTTATTCAGACCGTACTATAATTCACCCCTCCACTTT. Its protein is CASSLFRPYYNSPLHF.

This chain joins TRBV12-5 and TRBJ2-1; D is unresolved. Germline V gene lookup returns CDR1 LGHNT and CDR2 FRNRAP. The V end was cut by 6 bases, the J end by 6 bases, with 9 bases between. The CDR3 length is 12 residues. CDR3 amino acids: CASGRTGNEQFF. The CDR3 DNA is TGTGCTAGTGGACGGACGGGCAATGAGCAGTTCTTC.

The chain recombines TRBV28 with TRBJ1-6; a weak D match, TRBD1 (5 bases). V was shortened by 4 bases and J by 3 bases, with 10 bases between the two germline ends. The CDR3 length is 15 residues. Per germline, CDR1 MDHEN and CDR2 SYDVKM. The CDR3 spells CASSSTERYNSPLHF. In DNA form, the CDR3 reads TGTGCCAGCAGTTCGACAGAACGCTATAATTCACCCCTCCACTTT.

CDR3 protein: CSVVPLGLAGELFF. The CDR3 DNA reads TGCAGCGTTGTTCCGCTGGGGTTGGCCGGGGAGCTGTTTTTT. The V gene is TRBV29-1, the J gene TRBJ2-2, with D uncertain. V was cut by 4 bases and J by 6 bases, with 15 bases left in between. The CDR3 covers 14 residues. Germline CDR1 and CDR2: SQVTM and ANQGSEA.

The V gene is TRBV6-5, the J gene TRBJ2-7; 7 bases line up with TRBD1. The CDR3 is made up of 13 amino acids. Germline V CDR1 and CDR2: MNHEY, SVGAGI. V lost 10 bases to trimming and J lost 7 bases; unmatched junction nucleotides: 13. The CDR3, as DNA: TGTGCCACAGAACAGGGGACAGCTAGGGAGCAGTACTTC. Its translation is CATEQGTAREQYF.

The chain uses TRBV6-1 and TRBJ2-7; 7 nucleotides align to TRBD1. The CDR3 is 14 residues long. Germline V gene lookup returns CDR1 MNHNS and CDR2 SASEGT. Trimming removed 0 bases from V and 4 bases from J; junction bases left unmatched: 3. For the CDR3, the DNA is TGTGCCAGCAGTGAAGCCGGGACAGAATACGAGCAGTACTTC. The encoded protein is CASSEAGTEYEQYF.

The V and J genes are TRBV3-1 and TRBJ2-6; TRBD1 might be the D (5 bases). CDR3 length equals 16 residues. Germline V CDR1 and CDR2: LGHDT, YNNKEL (reference sequence). Trimming cost V 6 bases and J 4 bases, with 16 bases left between them. The CDR3 region is CASSLPGISGANVLTF. The CDR3 bases are TGTGCCAGCAGTCTCCCAGGGATATCCGGGGCCAACGTCCTGACTTTC.

V usage is TRBV25-1 and J usage is TRBJ1-1, with a possible D match to TRBD1 (5 bases). V was pared by 7 bases and J by 3 bases, with 12 bases between. Germline CDR1 MGHDK, CDR2 SYGVNS. The CDR3 spans 13 residues. The CDR3 bases are TGTGCCAGCATCCCCCCGGGGCACACTGAAGCTTTCTTT. Residues: CASIPPGHTEAFF.

J is TRBJ2-7 and V is TRBV20-1, with 8 bases that match TRBD1. This CDR3 has 13 amino acids. The germline CDR1 and CDR2 sequences are DFQATT and SNEGSKA (reference sequence). The V and J ends lost 6 bases and 4 bases, in that order; junction bases with no gene match: 8. In nucleotides, the CDR3 is TGCAGTGCGGACAGGGCGGGCCTTTACGAGCAGTACTTC. It translates to CSADRAGLYEQYF.

The rearrangement uses TRBV3-1 and TRBJ2-1; D call uncertain. Per germline, CDR1 LGHDT and CDR2 YNNKEL (reference sequence). Trimming shortened V by 4 bases and J by 9 bases, and 16 bases separated the two germline ends. The CDR3 has 14 residues. CDR3: CASSLAGPGGEQFF. The CDR3 DNA is TGTGCCAGCAGCCTGGCCGGGCCGGGCGGTGAGCAGTTCTTC.

The genes are TRBV7-2 and TRBJ2-3, with D hard to call. V lost 1 base and J lost 5, with 7 bases in between. The germline V gene encodes CDR1 SGHTA and CDR2 FQGNSA. The CDR3 totals 13 residues. CDR3 residues: CASSLDRIDTQYF. The CDR3 DNA is TGTGCCAGCAGCTTAGACCGGATAGATACGCAGTATTTT.

The chain couples TRBV13 to TRBJ2-5, with a possible D match to TRBD2 (5 bases). Looked up from germline, CDR1 is PRHDT and CDR2 is FYEKMQ (reference sequence). The V end lost 5 bases, the J end lost 3 bases, and 19 bases lay between the germline ends. This CDR3 is 16 amino acids long. As DNA, the CDR3 is TGTGCCAGCAGCCCCGCCCGCGGGTACCCAGAAGAGACCCAGTACTTC. It codes for CASSPARGYPEETQYF.

The V call is TRBV28, the J call TRBJ1-5; 7 bases map to TRBD1. The length of the CDR3 is 15 residues. The V segment lost 6 bases and the J segment 0 bases; nucleotides outside the gene matches: 5. Per germline, CDR1 MDHEN and CDR2 SYDVKM. The CDR3 sequence: CASRKDRISNQPQHF. The DNA for the CDR3 is TGTGCCAGCAGAAAGGACAGGATTAGCAATCAGCCCCAGCATTTT.

The chain is built from TRBV5-1 and TRBJ1-4; 7 bases are a match to TRBD1. Germline CDR1 and CDR2: SGHRS and YFSETQ. Trimming removed 0 bases from V and 0 bases from J; junction bases left unmatched: 5. This CDR3 has 17 residues. In nucleotides, the CDR3 is TGCGCCAGCAGCTTGGCAGGCAGGGGGGCAACTAATGAAAAACTGTTTTTT. This translates into CASSLAGRGATNEKLFF.

Only one count was recorded for this clonotype. The V gene is TRBV14, the J gene TRBJ2-1; D is uncertain. Germline assignment: CDR1 SGHDN and CDR2 FVKESK. CDR3 length: 13 residues. The V end lost 4 bases, the J end lost 14 bases, and 18 bases lay between the germline ends. Here the CDR3 DNA reads TGTGCCAGCAGCCTTCACCAACAAAGAGCAGAGTTCTTC. The encoded protein is CASSLHQQRAEFF. Full variable domain (remainder filled in from reference TRBV14 and TRBJ2-1): EAGVTQFPSHSVIEKGQTVTLRCDPISGHDNLYWYRRVMGKEIKFLLHFVKESKQDESGMPNNRFLAERTGGTYSTLKVQPAELEDSGVYFCASSLHQQRAEFFGPGTRLTVL.

The chain carries TRBV19 and TRBJ2-7; a weak D match, TRBD2 (5 bases). Germline loops: CDR1 LNHDA, CDR2 SQIVND (reference sequence). V was cut by 2 bases and J by 3 bases, with 11 bases left in between. This CDR3 contains 14 residues. This CDR3 is CASSISTDYYEQYF. The CDR3 DNA reads as TGTGCCAGTAGTATATCCACAGACTACTACGAGCAGTACTTC. Full variable domain (outside the CDR3, taken from reference TRBV19 and TRBJ2-7): DGGITQSPKYLFRKEGQNVTLSCEQNLNHDAMYWYRQDPGQGLRLIYYSQIVNDFQKGDIAEGYSVSREKKESFPLTVTSAQKNPTAFYLCASSISTDYYEQYFGPGTRLTVT.

This clonotype was seen only a few times. The chain's CDR3 is CASSLAAQETQYF. CDR3 DNA: TGTGCCAGCAGCTTGGCGGCTCAAGAGACCCAGTACTTC. The V call is TRBV5-4, the J call TRBJ2-5; D is undetermined. Trimming pared 0 bases from V and 2 bases from J, leaving 5 bases between. The CDR3 is 13 amino acids. The V gene's germline CDR1 is SGHNT and CDR2 YYREEE (reference sequence).

The V call is TRBV20-1, the J call TRBJ1-5; D remains unclear. CDR1 is DFQATT and CDR2 is SNEGSKA in the germline V gene (reference sequence). With 3 bases removed from V and 7 bases from J, the gap between germline ends came to 13 bases. This CDR3 region has 13 residues. CDR3 in amino acids: CSAREGFGQPQHF. In nucleotides, the CDR3 is TGCAGTGCTAGGGAGGGTTTTGGGCAGCCCCAGCATTTT.

The chain carries TRBV24-1 and TRBJ2-2, with D tentatively TRBD2 (5 bases). This CDR3 is built from 13 residues. CDR1 and CDR2 (germline): KGHDR, SFDVKD. The ends were cut back, 7 bases at V and 4 bases at J, with 9 bases in the middle. The CDR3 nucleotides read TGTGCCACCAGCCCCGAGGGCACCGGGGAGCTGTTTTTT. Its translation is CATSPEGTGELFF.

The chain is built from TRBV24-1 and TRBJ2-5; D could derive from TRBD1 or TRBD2 (5 bases each). V lost 1 base to trimming and J lost 4 bases, with 15 bases between them. CDR1 and CDR2 (germline): KGHDR, SFDVKD. The CDR3 length is 16 residues. The CDR3 spells CATSDFGGGDRETQYF. The DNA for the CDR3 is TGTGCCACCAGTGATTTTGGTGGGGGAGACCGAGAGACCCAGTACTTC.

V gene TRBV29-1 combines with J gene TRBJ2-5, with 10 bases that match TRBD2. The CDR3 has 15 residues. V lost 7 bases to trimming and J lost 3 bases; unmatched junction nucleotides: 11. Germline V gene lookup returns CDR1 SQVTM and CDR2 ANQGSEA. CDR3 in DNA: TGCAGCGCAAGCGGGGGGGCCTACAAGGAAGAGACCCAGTACTTC. This codes for CSASGGAYKEETQYF. Together with reference TRBV29-1 and TRBJ2-5, the CDR3 gives the full variable domain: SAVISQKPSRDICQRGTSLTIQCQVDSQVTMMFWYRQQPGQSLTLIATANQGSEATYESGFVIDKFPISRPNLTFSTLTVSNMSPEDSSIYLCSASGGAYKEETQYFGPGTRLLVL.

The rearrangement joins TRBV30 to TRBJ2-2; perhaps TRBD1 as D (5 bases). Germline CDR1 and CDR2: GTSNPN and SVGIG (reference sequence). Trimming cost V 0 bases and J 1 base, with 9 bases left between them. The CDR3 runs to 15 residues. In DNA form, the CDR3 reads TGTGCCTGGAGTGTTATAGACAGGAACACCGGGGAGCTGTTTTTT. Protein: CAWSVIDRNTGELFF.

The genes are TRBV29-1 and TRBJ1-1, with D uncertain. V was cut by 7 bases and J by 1 base, with 13 bases left in between. The CDR3 consists of 13 residues. The germline V gene encodes CDR1 SQVTM and CDR2 ANQGSEA. Here the CDR3 reads CSAPIVGNTEAFF. CDR3 coding DNA: TGCAGCGCCCCCATTGTGGGGAACACTGAAGCTTTCTTT.

V is TRBV20-1 and J is TRBJ2-7; 8 bases fit TRBD2. J gave up 9 bases and V 3 bases, and 10 bases lay outside the gene matches. CDR3 size: 13 residues. Germline assignment: CDR1 DFQATT and CDR2 SNEGSKA (reference sequence). CDR3 DNA sequence: TGCAGTGCTAGCAGGGGACTAGTTTCGGCGCAGTACTTC. Protein sequence: CSASRGLVSAQYF.

This clonotype was observed a handful of times. The genes are TRBV12-3 or TRBV12-4 and TRBJ1-2; 8 bases fit TRBD1. The V gene end was trimmed by 5 bases and the J gene end by 8 bases; junction bases not matched to a gene: 4. The CDR3 sequence is 12 residues long. The CDR3 here is CASSPGTGGYTF. The CDR3 bases are TGTGCCAGCAGTCCCGGGACAGGCGGCTACACCTTC.

The V gene is TRBV20-1, the J gene TRBJ1-2; possible D gene TRBD1, 6 bases. The CDR3 extends over 16 amino acids. Germline CDR1 is DFQATT and CDR2 is SNEGSKA (reference sequence). Trimming took 5 bases from V and 1 from J, leaving 20 bases between them. In DNA form, the CDR3 reads TGCAGTGCTCTAAAGGACAGCCAAGCCAATAACTATGGCTACACCTTC. Its translation is CSALKDSQANNYGYTF.